The 17 T cell receptor beta chains given below trace back to one sample, sequenced in a study of shared clonotypes between healthy human individuals (TCRdb year 2020). Library preparation was by the immunoSEQ multiplex PCR assay. The source is immuneACCESS, and TCRdb retained only in-frame sequences with V and J called. Part of the clones is not carried over; for the studies checked, unresolved V genes explain less than half of this, and the remainder is unexplained. This sample has about 690,000 clones in its table, and about 90% of those were observed once. The ten most abundant clones make up approximately 35% of the sample. What was sequenced was memory CD8+ T cells from PBMCs. The sample's cell subset or site label, decoded: CD45RO+ cells pooled with CCR7-negative TemRA cells. The receptors originated from a man younger than 35 in good health. Some clones in this sample may be carry-over from other donors' samples.

The rearrangement joins TRBV25-1 to TRBJ2-5; no clear D. Matching the DNA end better, TRBJ2-7 makes the J call doubtful. The CDR3 spans 12 residues. Germline loops: CDR1 MGHDK, CDR2 SYGVNS. This chain's CDR3 is CASSELGSEQYF. Here the CDR3 DNA reads TGTGCCAGCAGTGAACTGGGCTCCGAGCAGTACTTC.

The chain combines TRBV27 with TRBJ2-1; D ambiguous. The CDR3 consists of 13 residues. Per the germline V gene, CDR1 is MNHEY and CDR2 is SMNVEV (reference sequence). V lost 0 bases and J 4 bases, leaving 4 bases between the germline ends. CDR3 nucleotide sequence: TGTGCCAGCAGTTTATCACAGTACAATGAGCAGTTCTTC. Its translation: CASSLSQYNEQFF.

This rearrangement joins TRBV6-6 to TRBJ1-1, with 9 bases that match TRBD1. The CDR3 length is 15 residues. The ends lost 6 bases at V and 3 bases at J; junction bases unmatched: 8. Germline V gene sequence: CDR1 MNHNY, CDR2 SVGAGI (reference sequence). The CDR3 region has the DNA TGTGCCAGCAGGAAGGACAGGGGATTGGACACTGAAGCTTTCTTT. Translated: CASRKDRGLDTEAFF.

As for this clone: A read error may account for a junction end that differs from germline. This chain joins TRBV29-1 and TRBJ2-7, with unresolved D. The CDR3 extends over 15 amino acids. Looked up from germline, CDR1 is SQVTM and CDR2 is ANQGSEA. CDR3 coding DNA: TGCAGCGTTGAAGATTGGCCCCTCGGATCCTCCGAGCAGTACTTC. Translation: CSVEDWPLGSSEQYF.

This chain joins TRBV6-4 and TRBJ2-1, with 7 bases fitting TRBD2. V was clipped by 3 bases and J by 2 bases; unmatched bases: 4. The CDR3 has 15 amino acids. Germline values: CDR1 MRHNA, CDR2 SNTAGT. CDR3 nucleotide sequence: TGTGCCAGCAGTGAAGGAAGCGGGGCCTACAATGAGCAGTTCTTC. It yields the protein CASSEGSGAYNEQFF.

This clone was recorded only once. The chain carries TRBV30 and TRBJ2-1; TRBD2 is a possible D gene (7 bases). The length of the CDR3 is 15 residues. The V gene's germline CDR1 is GTSNPN and CDR2 SVGIG (reference sequence). Trimming pared 5 bases from V and 3 bases from J, leaving 17 bases between. CDR3 sequence: CAWALAGAFYNEQFF. The CDR3 DNA sequence: TGTGCCTGGGCTTTGGCGGGGGCGTTCTACAATGAGCAGTTCTTC.

The chain recombines TRBV6-1 with TRBJ2-7; 7 bases are a match to TRBD1. V lost 4 bases to trimming and J lost 0 bases; unmatched junction nucleotides: 6. Germline V gene data show CDR1 as MNHNS and CDR2 as SASEGT. The CDR3 totals 15 residues. The CDR3 DNA reads TGTGCCAGCAGTGCTCCGACAGGGCGCTCCTACGAGCAGTACTTC. Translation: CASSAPTGRSYEQYF.

This rearrangement joins TRBV6-5 to TRBJ2-1, with 10 positions matching TRBD2. V was pared by 2 bases and J by 6 bases, with 4 bases of the junction left unmatched. Per germline, CDR1 MNHEY and CDR2 SVGAGI. The CDR3 sequence is 15 residues long. This chain's CDR3 is CASSYGASGSNEQFF. The DNA of the CDR3 is TGTGCCAGCAGTTACGGGGCTAGCGGGAGCAATGAGCAGTTCTTC.

The chain joins TRBV4-3 to TRBJ1-1, with D hard to call. Germline V lookup: CDR1 LGHNA, CDR2 YSLEER. V was trimmed by 0 bases and J by 5 bases, leaving 16 bases between them. The CDR3 extends over 16 amino acids. CDR3 in amino acids: CASSQDRLERMTEAFF. CDR3 sequence (DNA): TGCGCCAGCAGCCAAGATAGACTGGAGCGGATGACTGAAGCTTTCTTT.

The chain is built from TRBV28 and TRBJ2-1, with D unclear. Germline CDR1 and CDR2: MDHEN and SYDVKM. CDR3 length equals 16 residues. V lost 6 bases, J lost 1 base, and 16 bases lay in between. In DNA, the CDR3 is TGTGCCAGCAGCTCCGGTGGGGTTGTGTCCTACAATGAGCAGTTCTTC. This gives the protein CASSSGGVVSYNEQFF.

The chain employs TRBV4-3 and TRBJ2-1; the match to TRBD2 covers 7 bases. Germline values: CDR1 LGHNA, CDR2 YSLEER. CDR3 length equals 14 residues. The ends lost 4 bases at V and 6 bases at J; junction bases unmatched: 6. CDR3 nucleotides: TGCGCCAGCAGCCTACCGGGGGGTACCAATGAGCAGTTCTTC. This sequence encodes CASSLPGGTNEQFF.

This sequence joins TRBV7-9 and TRBJ1-5, with 8 bases aligning to TRBD1. Germline CDR1 SEHNR, CDR2 FQNEAQ (reference sequence). CDR3 size: 14 residues. Trimming took 4 bases from V and 7 from J; bases not matched to a gene: 6. CDR3 residues: CASSSTGGGQPQHF. CDR3 nucleotides: TGTGCCAGCAGCTCCACAGGGGGAGGACAGCCCCAGCATTTT.

The J gene is TRBJ2-6, the V gene TRBV7-9; TRBD1 matches at 8 bases. V lost 5 bases and J lost 1; bases outside the gene matches: 10. CDR3 length equals 18 residues. CDR1 is SEHNR and CDR2 is FQNEAQ in the germline V gene (reference sequence). The CDR3 region is CASSQGQVQVSGANVLTF. The CDR3 DNA follows: TGTGCCAGCAGCCAGGGACAGGTGCAGGTTTCTGGGGCCAACGTCCTGACTTTC.

This clone was picked up a small number of times. CDR3 loop: CASSLDFNQPQHF. CDR3 in DNA: TGTGCCAGCAGCCTCGACTTCAATCAGCCCCAGCATTTT. V gene TRBV9 combines with J gene TRBJ1-5, with D hard to call. The CDR3 runs to 13 residues. CDR1 and CDR2 from the germline V gene are SGDLS and YYNGEE. V lost 4 bases to trimming and J lost 3 bases, with 8 bases between them.

The chain is built from TRBV29-1 and TRBJ2-4; tentative D call: TRBD2 (5 bases). CDR1 SQVTM and CDR2 ANQGSEA come from the germline V gene. The CDR3 covers 12 residues. V gave up 1 base and J gave up 5 bases, with 6 bases separating them. The CDR3 protein is CSVEVGENIQYF. The DNA of the CDR3 is TGCAGCGTTGAAGTCGGGGAAAACATTCAGTACTTC.

The chain is built from TRBV9 and TRBJ2-1; 7 positions agree with TRBD2. CDR3 length: 14 amino acids. Germline V lookup: CDR1 SGDLS, CDR2 YYNGEE. Trimming cost V 1 base and J 9 bases; bases outside gene matches: 7. CDR3 region: CASSVTRGSFEQFF. CDR3 bases: TGTGCCAGCAGCGTAACTCGCGGGAGTTTTGAGCAGTTCTTC.

The CDR3 DNA reads as TGTGCCAGTAGTATGCCCGCAAGCAATCAGCCCCAGCATTTT. Amino acid sequence: CASSMPASNQPQHF. The rearrangement uses TRBV19 and TRBJ1-5; D remains unclear. Germline CDR1 LNHDA, CDR2 SQIVND (reference sequence). V was pared by 3 bases and J by 1 base, with 7 bases between. The CDR3 covers 14 residues.